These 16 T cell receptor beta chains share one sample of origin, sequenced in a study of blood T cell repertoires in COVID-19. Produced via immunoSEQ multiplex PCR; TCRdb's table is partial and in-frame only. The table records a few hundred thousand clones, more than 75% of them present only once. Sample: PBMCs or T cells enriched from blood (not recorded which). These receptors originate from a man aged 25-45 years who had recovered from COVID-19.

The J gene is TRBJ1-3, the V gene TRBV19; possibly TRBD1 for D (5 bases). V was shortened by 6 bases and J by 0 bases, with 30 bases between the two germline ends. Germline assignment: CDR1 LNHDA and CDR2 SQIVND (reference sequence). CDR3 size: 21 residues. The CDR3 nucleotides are TGTGCCAGTAGCATATGGACATTGGTGGCCGGCATCCCTTTCTCTGGAAACACCATATATTTT. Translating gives CASSIWTLVAGIPFSGNTIYF.

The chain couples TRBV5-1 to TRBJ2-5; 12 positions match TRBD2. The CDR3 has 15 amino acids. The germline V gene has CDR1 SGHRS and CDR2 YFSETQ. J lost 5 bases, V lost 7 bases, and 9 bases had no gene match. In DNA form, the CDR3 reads TGCGCCAGCGCCGCTAGCGGGGGGGCCGGTGAGACCCAGTACTTC. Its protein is CASAASGGAGETQYF.

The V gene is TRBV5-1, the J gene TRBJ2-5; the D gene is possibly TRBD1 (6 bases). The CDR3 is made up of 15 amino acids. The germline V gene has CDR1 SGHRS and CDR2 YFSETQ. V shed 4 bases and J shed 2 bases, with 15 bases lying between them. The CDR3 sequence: CASSVTGTIQETQYF. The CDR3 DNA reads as TGCGCCAGCAGCGTAACCGGGACAATACAAGAGACCCAGTACTTC.

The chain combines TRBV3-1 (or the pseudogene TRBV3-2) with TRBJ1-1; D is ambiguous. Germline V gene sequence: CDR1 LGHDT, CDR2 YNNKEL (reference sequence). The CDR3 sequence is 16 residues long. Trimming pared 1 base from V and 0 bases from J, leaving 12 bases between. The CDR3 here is CASSQGGGWVNTEAFF. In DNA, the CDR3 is TGTGCCAGCAGCCAAGGGGGAGGCTGGGTGAACACTGAAGCTTTCTTT.

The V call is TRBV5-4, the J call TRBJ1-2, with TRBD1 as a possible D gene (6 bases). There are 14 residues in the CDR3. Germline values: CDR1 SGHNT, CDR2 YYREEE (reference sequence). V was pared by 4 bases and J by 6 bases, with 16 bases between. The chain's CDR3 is CASSPTGRGDGYTF. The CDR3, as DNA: TGTGCCAGCAGCCCAACAGGGAGAGGGGATGGCTACACCTTC.

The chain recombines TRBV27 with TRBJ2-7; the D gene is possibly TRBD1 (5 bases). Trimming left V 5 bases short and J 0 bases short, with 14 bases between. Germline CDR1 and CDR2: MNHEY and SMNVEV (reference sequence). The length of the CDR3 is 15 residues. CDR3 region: CASSRRQGSSYEQYF. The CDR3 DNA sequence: TGTGCCAGCAGTAGACGTCAGGGTAGCTCCTACGAGCAGTACTTC.

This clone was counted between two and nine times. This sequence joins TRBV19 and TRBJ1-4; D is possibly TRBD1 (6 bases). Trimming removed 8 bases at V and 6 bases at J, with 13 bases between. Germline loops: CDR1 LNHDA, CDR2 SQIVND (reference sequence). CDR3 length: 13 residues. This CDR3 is CASSRGGYEKLFF. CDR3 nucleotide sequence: TGTGCCAGTTCGCGTGGGGGCTATGAAAAACTGTTTTTT. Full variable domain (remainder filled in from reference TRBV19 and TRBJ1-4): DGGITQSPKYLFRKEGQNVTLSCEQNLNHDAMYWYRQDPGQGLRLIYYSQIVNDFQKGDIAEGYSVSREKKESFPLTVTSAQKNPTAFYLCASSRGGYEKLFFGSGTQLSVL.

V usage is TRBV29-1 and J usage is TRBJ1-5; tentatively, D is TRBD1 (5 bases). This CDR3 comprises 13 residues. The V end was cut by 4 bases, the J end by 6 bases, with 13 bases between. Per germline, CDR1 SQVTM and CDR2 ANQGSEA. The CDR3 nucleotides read TGCAGCGTTGGGGGGGGAGGGGTTCAGCCCCAGCATTTT. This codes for CSVGGGGVQPQHF.

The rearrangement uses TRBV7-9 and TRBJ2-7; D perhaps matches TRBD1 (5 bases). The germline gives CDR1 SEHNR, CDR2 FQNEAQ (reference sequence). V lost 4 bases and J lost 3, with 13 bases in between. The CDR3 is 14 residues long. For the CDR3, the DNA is TGTGCCAGCAGCTCCCAGGGTATAGTCTACGAGCAGTACTTC. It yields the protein CASSSQGIVYEQYF.

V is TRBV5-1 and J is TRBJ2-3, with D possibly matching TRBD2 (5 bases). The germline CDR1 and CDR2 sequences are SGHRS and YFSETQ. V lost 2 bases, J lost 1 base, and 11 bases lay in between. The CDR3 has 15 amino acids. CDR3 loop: CASSLGLPGTDTQYF. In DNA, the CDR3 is TGCGCCAGCAGCTTAGGACTTCCCGGCACAGATACGCAGTATTTT. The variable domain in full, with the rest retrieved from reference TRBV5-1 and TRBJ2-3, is KAGVTQTPRYLIKTRGQQVTLSCSPISGHRSVSWYQQTPGQGLQFLFEYFSETQRNKGNFPGRFSGRQFSNSRSEMNVSTLELGDSALYLCASSLGLPGTDTQYFGPGTRLTVL.

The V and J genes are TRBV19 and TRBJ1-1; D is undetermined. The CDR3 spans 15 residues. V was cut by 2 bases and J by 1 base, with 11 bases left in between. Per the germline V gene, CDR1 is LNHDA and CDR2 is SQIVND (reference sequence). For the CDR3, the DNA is TGTGCCAGTAGTATACCAACAGTCTCGAACACTGAAGCTTTCTTT. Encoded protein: CASSIPTVSNTEAFF.

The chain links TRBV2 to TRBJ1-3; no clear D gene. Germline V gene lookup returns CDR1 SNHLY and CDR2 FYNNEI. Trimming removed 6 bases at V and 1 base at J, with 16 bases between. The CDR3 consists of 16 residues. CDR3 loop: CASSPGGSVSGNTIYF. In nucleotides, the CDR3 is TGTGCCAGCAGCCCGGGAGGGTCTGTTTCTGGAAACACCATATATTTT.

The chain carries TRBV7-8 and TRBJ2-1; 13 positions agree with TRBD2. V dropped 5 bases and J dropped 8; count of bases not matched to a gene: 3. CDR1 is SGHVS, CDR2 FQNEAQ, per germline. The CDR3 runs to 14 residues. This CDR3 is CASSRGLAGDEQFF. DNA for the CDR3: TGTGCCAGCAGCCGAGGACTAGCGGGGGATGAGCAGTTCTTC.

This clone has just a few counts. CDR3 in DNA: TGTGCCAGTAGCGGGGACAGGGCGAATACGCAGTATTTT. This encodes CASSGDRANTQYF. The rearrangement uses TRBV19 and TRBJ2-3; 9 nucleotides align to TRBD1. The junction had 5 bases not matched to a gene; V was cut back by 6 bases and J by 7 bases. The germline V gene encodes CDR1 LNHDA and CDR2 SQIVND (reference sequence). The CDR3 is 13 residues long. The full variable domain, with the rest looked up from reference TRBV19 and TRBJ2-3, is DGGITQSPKYLFRKEGQNVTLSCEQNLNHDAMYWYRQDPGQGLRLIYYSQIVNDFQKGDIAEGYSVSREKKESFPLTVTSAQKNPTAFYLCASSGDRANTQYFGPGTRLTVL.

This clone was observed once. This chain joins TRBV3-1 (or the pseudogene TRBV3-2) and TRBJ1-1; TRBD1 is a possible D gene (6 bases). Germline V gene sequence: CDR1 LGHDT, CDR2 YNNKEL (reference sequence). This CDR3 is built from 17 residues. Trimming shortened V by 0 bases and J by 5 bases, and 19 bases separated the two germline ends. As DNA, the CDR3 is TGTGCCAGCAGCCAAGATGTAATGAATGGGGGCGGGACTGAAGCTTTCTTT. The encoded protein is CASSQDVMNGGGTEAFF.

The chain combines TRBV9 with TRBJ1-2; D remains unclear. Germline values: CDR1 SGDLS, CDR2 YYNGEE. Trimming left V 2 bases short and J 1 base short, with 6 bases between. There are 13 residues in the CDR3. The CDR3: CASSVEFNYGYTF. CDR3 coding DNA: TGTGCCAGCAGCGTGGAGTTTAACTATGGCTACACCTTC. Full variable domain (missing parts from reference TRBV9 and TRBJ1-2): DSGVTQTPKHLITATGQRVTLRCSPRSGDLSVYWYQQSLDQGLQFLIQYYNGEERAKGNILERFSAQQFPDLHSELNLSSLELGDSALYFCASSVEFNYGYTFGSGTRLTVV.